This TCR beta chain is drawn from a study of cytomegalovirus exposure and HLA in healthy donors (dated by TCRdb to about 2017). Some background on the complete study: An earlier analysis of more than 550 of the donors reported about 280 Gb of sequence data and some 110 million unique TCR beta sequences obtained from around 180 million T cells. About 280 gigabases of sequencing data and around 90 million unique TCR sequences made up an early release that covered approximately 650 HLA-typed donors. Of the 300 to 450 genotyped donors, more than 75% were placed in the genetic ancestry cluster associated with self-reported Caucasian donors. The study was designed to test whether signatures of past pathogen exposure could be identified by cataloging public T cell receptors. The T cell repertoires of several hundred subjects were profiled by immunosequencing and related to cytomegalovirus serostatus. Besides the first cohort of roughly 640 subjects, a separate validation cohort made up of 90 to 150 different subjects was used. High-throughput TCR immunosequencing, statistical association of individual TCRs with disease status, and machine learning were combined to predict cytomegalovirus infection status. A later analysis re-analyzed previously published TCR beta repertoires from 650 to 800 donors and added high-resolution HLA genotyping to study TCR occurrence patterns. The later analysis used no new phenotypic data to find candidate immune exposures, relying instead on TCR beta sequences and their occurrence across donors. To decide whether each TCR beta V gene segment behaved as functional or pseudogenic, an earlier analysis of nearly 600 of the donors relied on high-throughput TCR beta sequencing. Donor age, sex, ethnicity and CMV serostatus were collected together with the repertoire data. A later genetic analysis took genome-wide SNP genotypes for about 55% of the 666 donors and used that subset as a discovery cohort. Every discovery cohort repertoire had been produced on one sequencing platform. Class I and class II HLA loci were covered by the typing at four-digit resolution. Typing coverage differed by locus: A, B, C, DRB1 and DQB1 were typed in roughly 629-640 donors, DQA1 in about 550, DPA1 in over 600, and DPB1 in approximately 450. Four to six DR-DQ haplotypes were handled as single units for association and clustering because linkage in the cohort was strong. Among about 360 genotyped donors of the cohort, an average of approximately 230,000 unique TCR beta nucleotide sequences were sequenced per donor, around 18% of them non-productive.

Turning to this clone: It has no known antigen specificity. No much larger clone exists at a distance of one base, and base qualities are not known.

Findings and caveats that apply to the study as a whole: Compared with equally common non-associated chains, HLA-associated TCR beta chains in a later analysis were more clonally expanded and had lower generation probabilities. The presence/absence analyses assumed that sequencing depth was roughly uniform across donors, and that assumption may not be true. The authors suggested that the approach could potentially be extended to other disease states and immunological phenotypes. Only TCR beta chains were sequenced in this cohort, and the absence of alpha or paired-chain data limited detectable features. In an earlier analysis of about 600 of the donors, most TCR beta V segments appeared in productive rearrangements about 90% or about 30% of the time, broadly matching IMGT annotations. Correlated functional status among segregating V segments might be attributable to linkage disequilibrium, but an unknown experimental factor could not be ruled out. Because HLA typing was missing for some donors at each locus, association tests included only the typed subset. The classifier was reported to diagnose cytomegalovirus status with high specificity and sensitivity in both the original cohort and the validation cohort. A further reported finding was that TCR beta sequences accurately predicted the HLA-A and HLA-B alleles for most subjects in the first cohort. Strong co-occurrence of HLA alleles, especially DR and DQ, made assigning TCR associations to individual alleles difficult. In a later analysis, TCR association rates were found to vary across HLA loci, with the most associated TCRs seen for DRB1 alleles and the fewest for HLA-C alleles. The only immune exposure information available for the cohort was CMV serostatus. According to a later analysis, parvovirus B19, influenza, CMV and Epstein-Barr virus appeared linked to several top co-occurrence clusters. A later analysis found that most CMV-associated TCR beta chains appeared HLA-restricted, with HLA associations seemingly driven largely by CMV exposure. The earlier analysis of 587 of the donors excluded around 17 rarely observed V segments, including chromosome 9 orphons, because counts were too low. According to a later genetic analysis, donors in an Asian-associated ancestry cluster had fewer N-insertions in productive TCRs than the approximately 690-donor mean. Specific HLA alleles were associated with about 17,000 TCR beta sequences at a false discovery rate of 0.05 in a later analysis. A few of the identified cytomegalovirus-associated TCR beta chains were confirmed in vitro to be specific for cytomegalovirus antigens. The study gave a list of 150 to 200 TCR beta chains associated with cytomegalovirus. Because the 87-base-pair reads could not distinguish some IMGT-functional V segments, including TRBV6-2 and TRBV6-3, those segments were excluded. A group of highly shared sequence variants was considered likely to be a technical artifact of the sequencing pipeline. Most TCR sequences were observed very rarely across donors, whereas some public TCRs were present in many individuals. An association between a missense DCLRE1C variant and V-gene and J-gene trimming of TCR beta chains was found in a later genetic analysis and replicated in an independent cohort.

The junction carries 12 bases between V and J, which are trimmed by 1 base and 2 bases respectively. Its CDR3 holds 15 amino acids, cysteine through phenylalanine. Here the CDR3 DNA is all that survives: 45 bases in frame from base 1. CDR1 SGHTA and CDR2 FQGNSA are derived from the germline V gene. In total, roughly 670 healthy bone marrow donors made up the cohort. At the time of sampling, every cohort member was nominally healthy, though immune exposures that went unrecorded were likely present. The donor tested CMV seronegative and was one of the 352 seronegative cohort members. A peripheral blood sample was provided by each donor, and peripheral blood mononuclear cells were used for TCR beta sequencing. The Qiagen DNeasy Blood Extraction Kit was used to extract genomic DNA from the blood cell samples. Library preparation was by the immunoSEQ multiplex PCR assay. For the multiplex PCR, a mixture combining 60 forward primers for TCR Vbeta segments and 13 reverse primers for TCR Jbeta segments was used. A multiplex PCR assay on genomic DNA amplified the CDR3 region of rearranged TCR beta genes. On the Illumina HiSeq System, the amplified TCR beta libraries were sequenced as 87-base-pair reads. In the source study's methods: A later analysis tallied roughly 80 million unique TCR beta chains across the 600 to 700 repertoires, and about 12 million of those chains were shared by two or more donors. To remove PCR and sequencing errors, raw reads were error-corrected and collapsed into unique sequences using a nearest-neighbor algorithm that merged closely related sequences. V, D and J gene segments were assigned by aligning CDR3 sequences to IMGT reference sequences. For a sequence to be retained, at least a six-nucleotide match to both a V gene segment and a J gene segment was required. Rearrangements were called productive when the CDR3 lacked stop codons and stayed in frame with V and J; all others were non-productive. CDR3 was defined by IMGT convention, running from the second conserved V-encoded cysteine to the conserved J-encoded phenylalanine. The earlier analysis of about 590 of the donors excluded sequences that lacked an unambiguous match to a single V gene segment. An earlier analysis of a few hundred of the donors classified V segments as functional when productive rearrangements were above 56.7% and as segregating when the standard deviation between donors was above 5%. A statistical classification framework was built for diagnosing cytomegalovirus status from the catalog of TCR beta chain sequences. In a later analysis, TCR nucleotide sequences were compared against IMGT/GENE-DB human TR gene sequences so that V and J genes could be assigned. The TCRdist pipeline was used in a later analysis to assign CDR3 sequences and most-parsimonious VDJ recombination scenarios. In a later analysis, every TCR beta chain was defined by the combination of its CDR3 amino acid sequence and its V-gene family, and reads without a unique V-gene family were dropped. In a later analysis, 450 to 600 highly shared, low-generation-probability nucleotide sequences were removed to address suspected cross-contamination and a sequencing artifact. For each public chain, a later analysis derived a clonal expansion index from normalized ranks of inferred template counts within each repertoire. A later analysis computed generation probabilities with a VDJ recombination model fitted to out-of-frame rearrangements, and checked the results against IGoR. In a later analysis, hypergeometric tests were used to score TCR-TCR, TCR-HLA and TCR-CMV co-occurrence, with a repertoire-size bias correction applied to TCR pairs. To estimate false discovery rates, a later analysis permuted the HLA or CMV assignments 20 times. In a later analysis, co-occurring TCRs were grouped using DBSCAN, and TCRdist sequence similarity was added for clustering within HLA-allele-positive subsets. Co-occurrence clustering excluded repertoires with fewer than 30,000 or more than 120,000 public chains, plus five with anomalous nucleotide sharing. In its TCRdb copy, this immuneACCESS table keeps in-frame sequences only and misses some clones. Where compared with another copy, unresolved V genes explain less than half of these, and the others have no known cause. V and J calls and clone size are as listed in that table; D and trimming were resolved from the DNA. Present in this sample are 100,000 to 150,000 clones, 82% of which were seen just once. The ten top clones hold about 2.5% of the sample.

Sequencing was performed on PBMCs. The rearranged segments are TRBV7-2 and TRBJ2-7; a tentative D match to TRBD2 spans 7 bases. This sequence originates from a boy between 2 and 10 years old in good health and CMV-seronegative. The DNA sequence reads TGTGCCAGCAGCTTAGACGCCGGGGGGCCCTACGAGCAGTACTTC. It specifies CASSLDAGGPYEQYF.